This T cell receptor (beta chain) was captured in a study of cytomegalovirus exposure and HLA in healthy donors. PCR involved 60 Vbeta and 13 Jbeta primers. Measured with immunoSEQ multiplex PCR; TCRdb has only the in-frame clones, and not every one. The sample contains 150,000 to 200,000 clones, about 80% of which appear only once. The V and J ends lost 0 bases and 4 bases respectively, with 10 bases between them. Looked up from germline, CDR1 is SGDLS and CDR2 is YYNGEE. The CDR3 totals 14 residues. This clone was counted only a few times. Sequencing was performed on PBMCs. The receptor comes from a woman between 25 and 40 years old in good health and CMV-seronegative. The rearrangement links TRBV9 to TRBJ1-1; D ambiguous. The chain's CDR3 is CASSVAMRATEAFF. For the CDR3, the DNA is TGTGCCAGCAGCGTAGCCATGCGGGCCACTGAAGCTTTCTTT.